This entry describes one T cell receptor beta chain. A few counts support this clone. Which antigen it targets is not known. Base qualities are missing; no much larger clone stands one base away. This specimen comes from a study of blood T cell repertoires in COVID-19 (dated by TCRdb to 2018 to 2021). With regard to the full study: Samples covering the acute and convalescent phases of COVID-19 were provided by collaborators in the United States, Italy and Spain. The repertoires were made available in a free public database intended to serve as a resource for research on the immune response to SARS-CoV-2. The dataset comprised deeply sampled blood TCRbeta repertoires from subjects exposed to, actively infected with, or recovered from COVID-19. Nearly every sample came with metadata listing a de-identified subject ID, COVID-19 status, age in years and sex. The material from the prospective study consisted of cDNA or gDNA derived from T cells, B-cell-depleted T cells, or PBMCs. The samples were drawn from the first 160 participants of the ongoing ImmuneRACE study and from some 1,300 subjects provided by 6 global collaborators. Where available, HLA class I and class II types were obtained from metadata supplied by the sample provider rather than from assay-based typing. Paper-wide results and their limitations: Clinical and demographic metadata were provided uncurated, with the amount varying by source and participant.

The immunoSEQ Assay, a bias-controlled multiplex PCR, was used to amplify TCRbeta CDR3 regions from genomic DNA. On the authors' methods: The number of nucleated cells in each sample was estimated from the amplification of reference gene primers within the assay. To quantify the absolute abundance of each unique TCRbeta CDR3 rearrangement, sequence reads were collapsed and filtered. For each sample, productive Simpson clonality was calculated as the square root of Simpson's diversity index across productive rearrangements. Drawn from immuneACCESS, this table holds only the in-frame rearrangements with V and J called that TCRdb kept. Clones are partly lost; checked studies trace under half to an unresolved V gene and leave the rest unexplained. D and trimming come from the DNA, and the V and J calls and clone size come from that table. For this sample there are 70,000 to 95,000 clones; 80% appear just once. The ten biggest clones cover about 16% of the sample.

Whole blood was collected in K2EDTA tubes by collaborating institutions according to the institutions' own protocols. For TCRbeta analysis, collaborators shipped samples in one of three forms: frozen whole blood, isolated PBMCs, or DNA extracted from either of those sample types. The germline V gene (reference sequence) sets CDR1 to SEHNR and CDR2 to FQNEAQ. Trimming takes 3 bases off V and 8 bases off J; junction bases not matched to a gene: 2. From cysteine to phenylalanine, the CDR3 is 14 amino acids long. Just CDR3 DNA is preserved here, 42 bases in frame from base 1. The rearrangement joined TRBV7-9 to TRBJ1-6; 9 middle bases align to TRBD1. Specimen: peripheral blood. This TCR derives from a human donor in a cohort sampled during active COVID-19. The nucleotide sequence reads as follows: TGTGCCAGCAGCTTGGGGACAGGGCATTCACCCCTCCACTTT. This yields the protein CASSLGTGHSPLHF.